Sequencing of this T cell receptor (beta chain) was carried out in a study of cytomegalovirus exposure and HLA in healthy donors. Trimming removed 1 base from V and 4 bases from J; junction bases left unmatched: 12. CDR3 length: 17 residues. Germline values: CDR1 SGHTA, CDR2 FQGNSA. Study conclusions and caveats: 16,951 TCR beta sequences were associated with HLA alleles at 0.05 false discovery rate in a later analysis. TCR beta V segments were, for the most part, productive about 87% or about 30% of the time in an earlier analysis.

PCR amplification relied on 60 Vbeta primers (plus 13 Jbeta primers). Method: immunoSEQ multiplex PCR; TCRdb's copy keeps in-frame clones and lacks some. This sample carries about 260,000 clones, roughly 86% of them seen once, and the ten largest clones take roughly 2%. The count of this clone is one. What it binds is not known. The sequence derives from a middle-aged woman in good health and CMV-seropositive. The gene calls are TRBV7-2 and TRBJ2-5, with 7 nucleotides matching TRBD2. Sample: PBMCs. The CDR3 bases are TGTGCCAGCAGCTTAGGGGAGGGCAGGGCATTGTCAGAGACCCAGTACTTC. Protein: CASSLGEGRALSETQYF.